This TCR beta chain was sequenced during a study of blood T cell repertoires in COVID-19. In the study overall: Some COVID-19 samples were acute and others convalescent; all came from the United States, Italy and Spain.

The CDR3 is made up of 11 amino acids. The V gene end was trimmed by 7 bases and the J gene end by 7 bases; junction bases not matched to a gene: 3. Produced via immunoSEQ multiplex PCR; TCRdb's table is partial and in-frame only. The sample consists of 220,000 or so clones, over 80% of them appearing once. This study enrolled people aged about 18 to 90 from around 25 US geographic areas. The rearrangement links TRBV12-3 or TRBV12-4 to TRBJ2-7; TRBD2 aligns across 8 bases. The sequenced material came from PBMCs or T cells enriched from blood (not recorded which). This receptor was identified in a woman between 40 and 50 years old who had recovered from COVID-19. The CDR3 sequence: CASTRGGEQYF. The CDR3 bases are TGTGCCAGCACCCGCGGGGGGGAGCAGTACTTC.